The 17 T cell receptor beta chains reported below all come from one sample, sequenced in a study of CD8+ T cells in alopecia areata. Cutaneous lymph nodes were pooled and cells sorted by CD4, CD8alpha, NKG2D, NKG2ACE and more. Once RNA had been extracted, it was reverse transcribed into cDNA to act as the sequencing template. The method was immunoSEQ multiplex PCR; TCRdb's version includes in-frame clones alone and lacks a portion of them. In total the sample includes 290,000 or so clones, none of them seen once. The sequenced material came from CD4+ T cells sorted from a lymph node. The source is a C3H/HeJ mouse with alopecia areata. Mouse MHC haplotype: H2-k.

This clone was counted only a few times. Gene names follow the mouse nomenclature. The read halts 4 residues ahead of the CDR3 end, with the missing end drawn from the germline J gene. This rearrangement joins TRBV13-1 to TRBJ2-4; 10 bases map to TRBD2. This CDR3 has 17 residues. The V gene's germline CDR1 is NSHNY and CDR2 SYGAGN. CDR3 bases read: TGTGCCAGCAGTGATCAAGGACTGGGGGCCGGAGGAAAC. Translated: CASSDQGLGAGGN. Given in full, the CDR3 is CASSDQGLGAGGNTLYF.

This clone was seen a few times. Any gene name here is a mouse gene name. The sequenced fragment ends 4 residues before the CDR3 boundary, so the rest is inferred from the germline J gene. This chain uses TRBV13-3 with TRBJ2-1; tentatively, D is TRBD1 (5 bases). CDR1 is NNHDY, CDR2 SYVADS, per germline. This CDR3 region has 14 residues. V lost 5 bases and J 1 base, leaving 10 bases between the germline ends. The CDR3 protein is CASRPRQNYAEQFF. Partial CDR3 DNA: TGTGCCAGCAGACCGAGACAGAACTATGCT.

This clone was seen a few times. The gene names given are mouse names. CDR3 DNA (partial): TGTGCCAGCAGTGAGAGGAGTCAAAAC. It yields the protein CASSERSQN. The full CDR3 sequence reads CASSERSQNTLYF. The chain carries TRBV13-1 and TRBJ2-4, with unresolved D. The read is 4 residues too short to cover the CDR3 end, so that end is filled in from the germline J gene. Germline loops: CDR1 NSHNY, CDR2 SYGAGN. V was trimmed by 2 bases and J by 0 bases, leaving 4 bases between them. This CDR3 has 13 residues.

About this clone itself: The gene names here belong to mouse. The CDR3 end is not reached by the read, which stops 4 residues before it; the germline J gene fills it in. V is TRBV13-3 and J is TRBJ2-1; 8 positions match TRBD2. The CDR3 is made up of 13 amino acids. Germline trimming cut 10 bases from V and 1 base from J; bases unmatched to any gene: 4. Germline CDR1 and CDR2: NNHDY and SYVADS. The sequenced CDR3 bases are TGTGCCGCTCGACTGGGGAACTATGCT. It codes for CAARLGNYA. The entire CDR3 sequence reads CAARLGNYAEQFF.

Details on this clone: Gene names and germline refer to mouse. CDR3 amino acids: CTCSGPGQNSYNSPLYF. The CDR3 bases that were read are TGCACCTGCAGTGGGCCGGGACAAAATTCCTATAATTCGCCC. This rearrangement joins TRBV1 to TRBJ1-6, with D possibly being TRBD1 (6 bases). The read halts 3 residues ahead of the CDR3 end, with the missing end drawn from the germline J gene. TRBJ1-6 carries the ORF label, with uncertain function. The CDR3 has 17 amino acids. Germline V gene sequence: CDR1 NSQYPW, CDR2 LRSPGD (reference sequence). The V gene lost 4 bases and the J gene lost 0 bases, with 13 bases spanning the gap.

This clone was recorded a few times. The gene symbols are mouse symbols. The observed sequence ends 4 residues before the CDR3 terminus, with the missing tail filled in from the germline J gene. The same CDR3 can be traced to other DNA sequences in this sample. The gene calls are TRBV1 and TRBJ1-1, with 8 bases aligning to TRBD1. CDR1 NSQYPW and CDR2 LRSPGD come from the germline V gene (reference sequence). The CDR3 length is 14 residues. J was trimmed by 4 bases and V by 1 base; bases with no gene match: 2. The part of the CDR3 DNA that was read is TGCACCTGCAGTGCAGCTACAGGGGGCACA. Translation gives CTCSAATGGT. The whole CDR3 reads CTCSAATGGTEVFF. The whole variable domain, remainder taken from reference TRBV1 and TRBJ1-1, is VTLLEQNPRWRLVPRGQAVNLRCILKNSQYPWMSWYQQDLQKQLQWLFTLRSPGDKEVKSLPGADYLATRVTDTELRLQVANMSQGRTLYCTCSAATGGTEVFFGKGTRLTVV.

As regards this clone: Genes and germline come from the mouse. The read stops 4 residues short of the end of the CDR3; the missing end is completed from the germline J gene. This CDR3 is also generated by other DNA sequences in the sample. The J gene is TRBJ2-7, the V gene TRBV13-2, with TRBD1 matching over 7 bases. CDR3 length: 13 residues. CDR1 NNHNN and CDR2 SYGAGS come from the germline V gene (reference sequence). The J segment lost 3 bases and the V segment lost 2 bases, leaving 2 bases of the junction unmatched. The CDR3 bases that were read are TGTGCCAGCGGTGAACCAGGGGGCTAT. It translates to CASGEPGGY. In full, the CDR3 is CASGEPGGYEQYF.

With respect to this clone: Genes here carry mouse names. The read is 4 residues too short to cover the CDR3 end, so that end is filled in from the germline J gene. The chain is built from TRBV19 and TRBJ1-2; D is uncertain. V gave up 2 bases and J gave up 3 bases, with 8 bases separating them. Germline CDR1 reads FNHDT; CDR2 reads SITEND (reference sequence). This CDR3 comprises 13 residues. The DNA read from the CDR3 is TGTGCCAGCAGTATCCCCTCCGACTCC. As protein: CASSIPSDS. The complete CDR3 reads CASSIPSDSDYTF.

A few counts support this clone. Gene names follow the mouse nomenclature. Read coverage stops 4 residues before the CDR3 terminus; the germline J gene supplies the remainder. The rearrangement uses TRBV13-1 and TRBJ2-1; 8 nucleotides match TRBD2. This CDR3 has 15 residues. The V gene's germline CDR1 is NSHNY and CDR2 SYGAGN. Losses at the gene ends were 2 bases for V and 0 bases for J; bases not matched to a gene: 1. Partial CDR3 DNA: TGTGCCAGCAGTGAGGGGGGGCTTAACTATGCT. Its translation: CASSEGGLNYA. The complete CDR3 reads CASSEGGLNYAEQFF.

This clone was picked up a small number of times. Each gene name is a mouse one. The read gets to within 4 residues of the CDR3 end, and the germline J gene fills in the rest. The chain recombines TRBV19 with TRBJ2-3, with 10 bases lining up with TRBD1. CDR3 length: 15 residues. Germline V CDR1 and CDR2: FNHDT, SITEND (reference sequence). V gave up 4 bases and J gave up 2 bases; unmatched junction bases: 4. Here the CDR3 reads CASSPGTGVAETLYF. CDR3 DNA (partial): TGTGCCAGCAGTCCCGGGACAGGGGTTGCAGAA.

This clone was detected a few times. Mouse gene names apply. Coverage ceases 4 residues before the CDR3 finishes, and the germline J gene fills in the end. This chain uses TRBV5 with TRBJ2-1, with D possibly matching TRBD1 (6 bases). The germline CDR1 and CDR2 sequences are LGHNA and YNLKQL (reference sequence). The CDR3 sequence is 13 residues long. V gave up 0 bases and J gave up 6 bases, with 6 bases separating them. Partial CDR3 DNA: TGTGCCAGCAGCCAAGAGACAGGTGCT. Translated, it gives CASSQETGA. In full, the CDR3 is CASSQETGAEQFF.

Of note for this clone: Mouse gene names apply. Read sequence stops 4 residues before the CDR3 end, and the germline J gene provides the missing end. The genes are TRBV5 and TRBJ2-5; 8 bases line up with TRBD1. CDR1 LGHNA and CDR2 YNLKQL come from the germline V gene (reference sequence). V lost 5 bases and J lost 2; bases outside the gene matches: 3. The CDR3 totals 14 residues. CDR3 DNA (partial): TGTGCCAGCAGCTCCGGGACAGGCCAAGAC. Translating it yields CASSSGTGQD. The whole CDR3 is CASSSGTGQDTQYF.

In the case of this clone: Gene names and germline match the mouse. The read gets to within 3 residues of the CDR3 end, and the germline J gene fills in the rest. At the DNA level, this CDR3 is encoded by other sequences in the same sample as well. J is TRBJ1-6 and V is TRBV5, with TRBD1 matching over 7 bases. TRBJ1-6 counts as an open reading frame of uncertain function. The CDR3 totals 14 residues. The ends lost 0 bases at V and 8 bases at J; junction bases unmatched: 1. Per germline, CDR1 LGHNA and CDR2 YNLKQL (reference sequence). Partial CDR3 DNA: TGTGCCAGCAGCCAAGAGGGGACAGATTCGCCC. Its translation: CASSQEGTDSP. The entire CDR3 reads CASSQEGTDSPLYF.

Remarks on this clone: Germline and genes here are mouse. The read terminates 4 residues before the CDR3 end, so the remaining end is supplied by the germline J gene. J is TRBJ2-5 and V is TRBV13-3, with 7 bases lining up with TRBD1. The CDR3 totals 13 residues. Germline lookup yields CDR1 NNHDY and CDR2 SYVADS. CDR3 in amino acids: CASSGQGGDTQYF. CDR3 DNA (partial): TGTGCCAGCAGTGGACAGGGAGGAGAC.

On this clone itself: The germline and genes are mouse ones. The read ends 4 residues before the CDR3 terminus; that terminus is restored from the germline J gene. Other DNA sequences within the sample encode an identical CDR3. The gene calls are TRBV13-1 and TRBJ2-5; 7 bases match TRBD1. The V gene's germline CDR1 is NSHNY and CDR2 SYGAGN. The CDR3 length is 13 residues. The CDR3 loop reads CASSDDREDTQYF. Incomplete CDR3 DNA: TGTGCCAGCAGTGACGACAGGGAGGAC.

This clone was counted only a few times. Mouse names are used for the genes. The read is 4 residues too short to cover the CDR3 end, so that end is filled in from the germline J gene. This chain connects TRBV1 to TRBJ1-2; a weak D match, TRBD1 (6 bases). This CDR3 comprises 14 residues. The V gene lost 4 bases and the J gene lost 3 bases, with 12 bases spanning the gap. The germline CDR1 and CDR2 sequences are NSQYPW and LRSPGD (reference sequence). The CDR3 sequence is CTCSDRVADSDYTF. The sequenced CDR3 bases are TGCACCTGCAGTGACAGGGTGGCGGACTCC.

This clone was detected many times. All gene names here are mouse names. With the read ending 4 residues before the CDR3 end, the germline J gene is used to fill in that end. V gene TRBV14 combines with J gene TRBJ2-3; TRBD2 might be the D (7 bases). V lost 2 bases and J 0 bases, leaving 10 bases between the germline ends. Germline loops: CDR1 SGHDT, CDR2 FRDEAV. The CDR3 extends over 15 amino acids. CDR3 residues: CASSLWGASAETLYF. The CDR3 bases that were read are TGTGCCAGCAGTTTATGGGGGGCGAGTGCAGAA.